This T cell receptor (beta chain) originates from a study of blood T cell repertoires in COVID-19. Study information: Sample material is recorded as cDNA or gDNA derived from T cells, B-cell-depleted T cells, or PBMCs.

This table comes from immunoSEQ multiplex PCR, and its TCRdb copy is limited to in-frame clones, with some not included. The table has about 23,000 clones, 94% seen once. Trimming removed 2 bases from V and 1 base from J; junction bases left unmatched: 7. Germline lookup yields CDR1 LGHDT and CDR2 YNNKEL (reference sequence). This CDR3 contains 16 residues. Sequencing was carried out using peripheral blood. The chain uses TRBV3-1 (or the pseudogene TRBV3-2) and TRBJ1-1; 7 nucleotides align to TRBD1. The origin of this receptor is a woman between 50 and 59 years old with active COVID-19. The CDR3: CASSQSEKGANTEAFF. The CDR3, as DNA: TGTGCCAGCAGCCAAAGCGAGAAGGGGGCGAACACTGAAGCTTTCTTT.